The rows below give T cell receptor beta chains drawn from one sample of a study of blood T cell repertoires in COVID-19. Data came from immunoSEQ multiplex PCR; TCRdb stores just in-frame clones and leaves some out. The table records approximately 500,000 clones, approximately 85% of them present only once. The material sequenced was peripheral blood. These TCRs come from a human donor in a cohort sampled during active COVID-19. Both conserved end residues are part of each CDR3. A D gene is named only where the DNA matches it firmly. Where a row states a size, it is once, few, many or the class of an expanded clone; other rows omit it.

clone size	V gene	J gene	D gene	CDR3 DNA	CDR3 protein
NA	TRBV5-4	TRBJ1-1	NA	TGTGCCAGCAGACTCTGGACAGTCCACACTGAAGCTTTCTTT	CASRLWTVHTEAFF
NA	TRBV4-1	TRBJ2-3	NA	TGCGCCAGCAGCCAGGAGGGACAGTCCACAGATACGCAGTATTTT	CASSQEGQSTDTQYF
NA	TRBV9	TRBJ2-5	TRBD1	TGTGCCAGCAGCGTACAGGGGGCCTTGGAGACCCAGTACTTC	CASSVQGALETQYF
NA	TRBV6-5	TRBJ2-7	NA	TGTGCCAGCAGTTCCCTAGGACAGCCCTACTACGAGCAGTACTTC	CASSSLGQPYYEQYF
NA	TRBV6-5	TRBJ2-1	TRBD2	TGTGCCAGCAGTTTCACTAGCGGATCCTTATATGAGCAGTTCTTC	CASSFTSGSLYEQFF
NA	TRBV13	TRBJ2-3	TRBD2	TGTGCCAGCAGCTTAGGCCGGTTAGCGGGAGATACGCAGTATTTT	CASSLGRLAGDTQYF
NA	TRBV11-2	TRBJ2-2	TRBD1	TGTGCCAGCAGCCTGGACAGGGGAGGTATCGGGGAGCTGTTTTTT	CASSLDRGGIGELFF
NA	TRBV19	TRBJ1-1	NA	TGTGCCAGTAGACGATCGGGGGGCGGTATATTGGACGAAGGGGCTTTCTTT	CASRRSGGGILDEGAFF
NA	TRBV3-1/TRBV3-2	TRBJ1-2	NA	TGTGCCAGCAGCCAAGTCGGCAGGGAAGGCTACACCTTC	CASSQVGREGYTF
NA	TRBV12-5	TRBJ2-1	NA	TGTGCTAGTGGTTTGGTATCGAGACAGAGACTGTTCTTC	CASGLVSRQRLFF
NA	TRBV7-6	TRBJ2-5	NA	TGTGCCAGCAGCCGTGGTACTTCAGGGGGCGCCCGGGAGGCCCAGTACTTC	CASSRGTSGGAREAQYF
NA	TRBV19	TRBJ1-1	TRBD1	TGTGCCAGTGGGGACAGGGGGCGTACTGAAGCTTTCTTT	CASGDRGRTEAFF
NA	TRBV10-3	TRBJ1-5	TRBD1	TGTGCCATCAGTGACCCGGACAGGGGGGACAATAGCAATCAGCCCCAGCATTTT	CAISDPDRGDNSNQPQHF
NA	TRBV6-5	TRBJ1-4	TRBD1	TGTGCCAGCAGTTACTCACAGGGGAGAAGAGAAAAACTGTTTTTT	CASSYSQGRREKLFF
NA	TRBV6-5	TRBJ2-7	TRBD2	TGTGCCAGCAGTTACGGATGGCGGGGAGGGTACGAGCAGTACTTC	CASSYGWRGGYEQYF
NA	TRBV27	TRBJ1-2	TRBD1	TGTGCCAGCAGTTTGGGGGGCAGGGGGATCTATGGCTACACCTTC	CASSLGGRGIYGYTF
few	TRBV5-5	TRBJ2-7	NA	TGTGCCAGCAGCTCGGGAGTCAACGAGCAGTACTTC	CASSSGVNEQYF
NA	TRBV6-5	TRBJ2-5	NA	TGTGCCAGCCTCGAGGGGGGGTATGAGACCCAGTACTTC	CASLEGGYETQYF
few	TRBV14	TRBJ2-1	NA	TGTGCCAGCAGCCAGATTCCTGGAGTCTCCTACAATGAGCAGTTCTTC	CASSQIPGVSYNEQFF
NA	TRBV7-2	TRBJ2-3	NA	TGTGCCAGCAGCGCGGCTAGTGGAGCGGATACGCAGTATTTT	CASSAASGADTQYF
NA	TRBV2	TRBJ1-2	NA	TGTGCCAGCAGGCCGGACAACTTTAACTATGGCTACACCTTC	CASRPDNFNYGYTF
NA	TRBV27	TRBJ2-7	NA	TGTGCCAGCAGTTTGAGGGCCTTCTCCTACGAGCAGTACTTC	CASSLRAFSYEQYF
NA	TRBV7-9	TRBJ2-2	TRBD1	TGTGCCAGCAGCTTACTCAGGGGGCTTAGCACCGGGGAGCTGTTTTTT	CASSLLRGLSTGELFF
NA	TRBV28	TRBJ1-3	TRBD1	TGTGCCAGCAGGAACCCCGGGACAGATAGAAACACCATATATTTT	CASRNPGTDRNTIYF
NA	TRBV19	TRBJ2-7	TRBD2	TGTGCCAGTAGGCCACTAGCGGGAGGTTCCTACGAGCAGTACTTC	CASRPLAGGSYEQYF
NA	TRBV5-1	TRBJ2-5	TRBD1	TGCGCCAGCAGCCAGGTTCCGACAGGGTTAGGGAGAGAGACCCAGTACTTC	CASSQVPTGLGRETQYF
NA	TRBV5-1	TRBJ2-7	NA	TGCGCCAGCAGCTCCCTCTCTGGTGGGAGCGGCGAGCAGTACTTC	CASSSLSGGSGEQYF